These T cell receptor beta chains were read from a single sample in a study of cytomegalovirus exposure and HLA in healthy donors. The repertoire was sequenced with immunoSEQ multiplex PCR; TCRdb's copy has only in-frame clones and lacks some. Among some 110,000 clones listed, 74% were seen once. Sequencing was performed on PBMCs. These receptors were obtained from a woman aged 50 to 60 in good health and CMV-seropositive. Both conserved end residues are part of each CDR3. The D gene is left open where the match is weak. Some rows mark clone size as missing; the rest say once, few, many or name a class of expanded clone.

NA,TRBJ2-7,TRBD1,TRBV6-5,TGTGCCAGCAGTGACTATTTGGGACAGACCTACGAGCAGTACTTC,CASSDYLGQTYEQYF
NA,TRBJ2-5,TRBD2,TRBV5-6,TGTGCCAGCAGCCTAACTAGCGGGGCTAACAGGGGGACCCAGTACTTC,CASSLTSGANRGTQYF
NA,TRBJ2-2,NA,TRBV7-6,TGTGCCAGCAGCTTAGAGCCCCTAAACACCGGGGAACTGTTTTTT,CASSLEPLNTGELFF
few,TRBJ2-7,NA,TRBV18,TGTGCCAGCTCACCGTCCACAGGGGGGGTTTCCTACGAGCAGTACTTC,CASSPSTGGVSYEQYF
NA,TRBJ2-7,NA,TRBV18,TGTGCCAGCTTACCGGGACAAGATACGGACTACGAGCAGTACTTC,CASLPGQDTDYEQYF
NA,TRBJ2-5,NA,TRBV5-1,TGCGCCAGCAGAATGTCAGGATTACAAGAGACCCAGTACTTC,CASRMSGLQETQYF
NA,TRBJ1-2,NA,TRBV6-6,TGTGCAACCATGGAGGGAGACTATGGCTACACCTTC,CATMEGDYGYTF
NA,TRBJ1-2,TRBD1,TRBV7-9,TGTGCCAGCAGCCGCGGGACAGGGGAAGCTAACTATGGCTACACCTTC,CASSRGTGEANYGYTF
NA,TRBJ2-4,TRBD2,TRBV5-1,TGCGCCAGCAGCCTAACTAGCGGGGGACGAAACATTCAGTACTTC,CASSLTSGGRNIQYF
NA,TRBJ1-2,NA,TRBV28,TGTGCCAGCAGTTTAGTGACAGAGATTAACTATGGCTACACCTTC,CASSLVTEINYGYTF
few,TRBJ2-1,TRBD1,TRBV19,TGTGCCAGTAGTATCCAGGGGGCCTCCTACAATGAGCAGTTCTTC,CASSIQGASYNEQFF
NA,TRBJ1-5,NA,TRBV28,TGTGCCAGCAGTTACACCACCCGTTGGCCCCAGCATTTT,CASSYTTRWPQHF
NA,TRBJ1-1,NA,TRBV29-1,TGCAGCGTTGTGGAGGGGAACACTGAAGCTTTCTTT,CSVVEGNTEAFF
many,TRBJ2-7,NA,TRBV19,TGTGCCAGTAGTATAGGCTTGGCAGGGTACGAGCAGTACTTC,CASSIGLAGYEQYF
NA,TRBJ2-7,NA,TRBV7-8,TGTGCCAGCAGCTTAGGTGGGTTTCCGGGGCAGTACTTC,CASSLGGFPGQYF
NA,TRBJ1-6,NA,TRBV27,TGTGCCAGCAGTTTAAGCGCGGATTCACCCCTCCACTTT,CASSLSADSPLHF
NA,TRBJ1-2,TRBD1,TRBV28,TGTGCCAGCTTCCAGGGGGATGGCTACACCTTC,CASFQGDGYTF
NA,TRBJ2-3,TRBD1,TRBV5-1,TGCGCCAGCAGCACCGGACAGGGGACAGATACGCAGTATTTT,CASSTGQGTDTQYF
NA,TRBJ1-4,TRBD1,TRBV4-1,TGCGCCAGCAGCCAGCGCCGACAGGGGATGGGGAATGAAAAACTGTTTTTT,CASSQRRQGMGNEKLFF
NA,TRBJ2-3,NA,TRBV5-6,TGTGCCAGCAGCTTGGACCGAACTAGCACAGATACGCAGTATTTT,CASSLDRTSTDTQYF
NA,TRBJ2-7,TRBD1,TRBV27,TGTGCCAGCAGTTCCCGGGACAGGTACTACGAGCAGTACTTC,CASSSRDRYYEQYF
NA,TRBJ2-1,NA,TRBV11-2,TGTGCCAGCAGCTTAGTAACAGCGGGCAGGGCAACCTACAATGAGCAGTTCTTC,CASSLVTAGRATYNEQFF
NA,TRBJ2-1,NA,TRBV7-9,TGTGCCAGCAGCCCCCTCAAAATAGCGGACTACAATGAGCAGTTCTTC,CASSPLKIADYNEQFF
NA,TRBJ1-5,NA,TRBV2,TGTGCCAGCATGGTACAGGGCGGCAATCAGCCCCAGCATTTT,CASMVQGGNQPQHF
NA,TRBJ1-2,NA,TRBV27,TGTGCCAGCAGTTGGGCCTCAGGCGATGGCTACACCTTC,CASSWASGDGYTF
NA,TRBJ2-3,TRBD2,TRBV9,TGTGCCAGCAGCGTTTTAGCGGGCCTTGGCACAGATACGCAGTATTTT,CASSVLAGLGTDTQYF
NA,TRBJ2-4,TRBD1,TRBV7-2,TGTGCCAGCAGCTTACAGGGGGCTTCTGTCAAAAACATTCAGTACTTC,CASSLQGASVKNIQYF
NA,TRBJ2-1,TRBD2,TRBV27,TGTGCCAGCAGTTTCGCGGGGGAACCTTACAATGAGCAGTTCTTC,CASSFAGEPYNEQFF
NA,TRBJ2-7,TRBD1,TRBV6-6,TGTGCCAGCAGTTACCCGGGGACAGGGTCATCCTACGAGCAGTACTTC,CASSYPGTGSSYEQYF
few,TRBJ1-4,NA,TRBV2,TGTGCCAGCAGTGCCCGACAGGATGAAAAACTGTTTTTT,CASSARQDEKLFF
NA,TRBJ1-6,NA,TRBV2,TGTGCCAGCGGGTTGACGAGGAATTCACCCCTCCACTTT,CASGLTRNSPLHF
many,TRBJ2-3,TRBD2,TRBV7-9,TGTGCCAGCAGCTTTCCCCGGTCGGGACTAGCAGCAGATACGCAGTATTTT,CASSFPRSGLAADTQYF
NA,TRBJ2-3,TRBD2,TRBV27,TGTGCCAGCAGTATGGGGGGGAGCGGGAGCACAGATACGCAGTATTTT,CASSMGGSGSTDTQYF
NA,TRBJ1-2,TRBD1,TRBV6-5,TGTGCCAGCAGTCCGCCTCTGGACAGGGTAAATGGCTACACCTTC,CASSPPLDRVNGYTF
NA,TRBJ2-3,NA,TRBV7-7,TGTGCCAGCAGCTTAGGCGGGGCCGGCACAGATACGCAGTATTTT,CASSLGGAGTDTQYF
NA,TRBJ2-2,TRBD2,TRBV4-2,TGTGCCAGCAGCCATCCCACTAGCGGGCGGAACACCGGGGAGCTGTTTTTT,CASSHPTSGRNTGELFF
NA,TRBJ2-2,TRBD1,TRBV2,TGTGCCAGCAGTGGGTGGACAGGAGAATTCACCGGGGAGCTGTTTTTT,CASSGWTGEFTGELFF
NA,TRBJ1-2,TRBD1,TRBV29-1,TGCAGCGTGGGACAGGGGGCAAAGGGCTACACCTTC,CSVGQGAKGYTF
NA,TRBJ2-2,NA,TRBV15,TGTGCCACCGGCAGAGATCGACTAAGGAACACCGGGGAGCTGTTTTTT,CATGRDRLRNTGELFF
NA,TRBJ2-5,TRBD2,TRBV9,TGTGCCAGCAGCGTAGGCTCGTCGGCGGGGGGCCACCAAGAGACCCAGTACTTC,CASSVGSSAGGHQETQYF